This is a list of T cell receptor beta chains from one sample in a study of shared clonotypes between healthy human individuals. Repertoires were generated with immunoSEQ multiplex PCR, while TCRdb's copy carries only in-frame clones and drops some. The sample carries approximately 1,500,000 clones, around 98% recorded once. Specimen: naive CD4+ T cells sorted from blood. The receptors derive from a man younger than 45 in good health. The CDR3 runs from the conserved cysteine through the conserved F or W. The order of the fields is clone size, V gene, D gene, J gene, CDR3 DNA, CDR3 protein. The D gene is left open where the match is weak. Size values are once, few and many counts, or a class for expanded clones, and some rows have none.

size: NA; V: TRBV7-9; D: TRBD2; J: TRBJ2-7; DNA: TGTGCCAGCAGCTTAATAACTAGCGGGAATATCGAGCAGTACTTC; CDR3: CASSLITSGNIEQYF
size: NA; V: TRBV5-8; D: NA; J: TRBJ1-1; DNA: TGTGCCAGCAGCTTGGAGCTACGGCGGCCGAACACTGAAGCTTTCTTT; CDR3: CASSLELRRPNTEAFF
size: NA; V: TRBV11-2; D: TRBD1; J: TRBJ1-5; DNA: TGTGCCAGCAGCTTAACAGGGGTGGGTCAGCCCCAGCATTTT; CDR3: CASSLTGVGQPQHF
size: NA; V: TRBV27; D: NA; J: TRBJ1-2; DNA: TGTGCCAGCAGTTTATCGGTGGCCAGGGGCCAGGGCTACACCTTC; CDR3: CASSLSVARGQGYTF
size: NA; V: TRBV27; D: NA; J: TRBJ1-5; DNA: TGTGCCAGCAGTTCCGACAGGATCAATCAGCCCCAGCATTTT; CDR3: CASSSDRINQPQHF
size: NA; V: TRBV28; D: NA; J: TRBJ2-7; DNA: TGTGCCAGCAGGGGGACACCGTACGAGCAGTACTTC; CDR3: CASRGTPYEQYF
size: NA; V: TRBV5-1; D: TRBD2; J: TRBJ2-7; DNA: TGCGCCAGCAGCTTTCAAAATATGGGGGGCGAAGGTCTAGCGGGAGTCTCCCTCGAGCAGTACTTC; CDR3: CASSFQNMGGEGLAGVSLEQYF
size: NA; V: TRBV5-4; D: NA; J: TRBJ2-1; DNA: TGTGCCAGCAGCTTGGCTAGCTCCTACAATGAGCAGTTCTTC; CDR3: CASSLASSYNEQFF
size: NA; V: TRBV10-3; D: NA; J: TRBJ2-3; DNA: TGTGCCATCAGGGCAGGGGAAACAGATACGCAGTATTTT; CDR3: CAIRAGETDTQYF
size: NA; V: TRBV19; D: NA; J: TRBJ1-1; DNA: TGTGCCAGTAGACAAACAGAGACTGAAGCTTTCTTT; CDR3: CASRQTETEAFF
size: once; V: TRBV11-2; D: TRBD1; J: TRBJ1-2; DNA: TGTGCCAGCAGCTACTTTGTACAACGGGACAGGGGGAACTATGGCTACACCTTC; CDR3: CASSYFVQRDRGNYGYTF
size: NA; V: TRBV2; D: TRBD1; J: TRBJ2-1; DNA: TGTGCCAGCAGAAGACGGGACAGCCCCAGTGAGCAGTTCTTC; CDR3: CASRRRDSPSEQFF
size: NA; V: TRBV28; D: NA; J: TRBJ1-2; DNA: TGTGCCAGCAGTTATCCGCTCTCCGGGCCCAATGTAGGTAACTATGGCTACACCTTC; CDR3: CASSYPLSGPNVGNYGYTF
size: NA; V: TRBV2; D: TRBD2; J: TRBJ2-7; DNA: TGTGCCAGCTCTCTAGCGGGAGACGAGCAGTACTTC; CDR3: CASSLAGDEQYF
size: once; V: TRBV6-5; D: TRBD2; J: TRBJ2-1; DNA: TGTGCCAGCAGTTACGTCGCACTAGCGGGTGAGCAGTTCTTC; CDR3: CASSYVALAGEQFF
size: NA; V: TRBV10-3; D: NA; J: TRBJ1-3; DNA: TGTGCCATCCGGGCCGGGGGCTTTGTAGACACCATATATTTT; CDR3: CAIRAGGFVDTIYF
size: NA; V: TRBV11-3; D: NA; J: TRBJ2-5; DNA: TGTGCCAGCAGCTTAGGGAAAACGCCCCAGTACTTC; CDR3: CASSLGKTPQYF
size: NA; V: TRBV11-2; D: NA; J: TRBJ1-2; DNA: TGTGCCAGCAGCTTAGGTTGGGCAGACTATGGCTACACCTTC; CDR3: CASSLGWADYGYTF
size: NA; V: TRBV28; D: NA; J: TRBJ2-7; DNA: TGTGCCAGCAGTTTACTGATCTACGAGCAGTACTTC; CDR3: CASSLLIYEQYF
size: NA; V: TRBV5-1; D: NA; J: TRBJ1-4; DNA: TGCGCCAGCAGCTGGGAATTCTCAACTAATGAAAAACTGTTTTTT; CDR3: CASSWEFSTNEKLFF
size: NA; V: TRBV19; D: TRBD2; J: TRBJ2-1; DNA: TGTGCCAGTAAACCGGGAGGTTATAATGAGCAGTTCTTC; CDR3: CASKPGGYNEQFF
size: NA; V: TRBV28; D: TRBD1; J: TRBJ2-2; DNA: TGTGCCAGCAGTTCCGGTGGGGACAGGCTTGGGGAGCTGTTTTTT; CDR3: CASSSGGDRLGELFF
size: NA; V: TRBV5-4; D: NA; J: TRBJ1-1; DNA: TGTGCCAGCAGCTTCGATAAGGGGAAATTGGTGAACACTGAAGCTTTCTTT; CDR3: CASSFDKGKLVNTEAFF
size: NA; V: TRBV5-1; D: NA; J: TRBJ2-1; DNA: TGCGCCAGCAGCTTGGAAAACCGGGCAACGAGGGACAATGAGCAGTTCTTC; CDR3: CASSLENRATRDNEQFF
size: NA; V: TRBV6-1; D: NA; J: TRBJ2-2; DNA: TGTGCCAGCAGCGAAGGATTGGGGACCGGGGAGCTGTTTTTT; CDR3: CASSEGLGTGELFF
size: NA; V: TRBV19; D: TRBD1; J: TRBJ1-2; DNA: TGTGCCAGTAGAAGGACAGGGAATAACTATGGCTACACCTTC; CDR3: CASRRTGNNYGYTF
size: NA; V: TRBV5-4; D: TRBD1; J: TRBJ2-5; DNA: TGTGCCAGCACCTCGGGGACAGCCCCGCAAGAGACCCAGTACTTC; CDR3: CASTSGTAPQETQYF
size: NA; V: TRBV5-1; D: TRBD1; J: TRBJ2-1; DNA: TGCGCCAGCAGCCTCTGGACAGGGGACTACAATGAGCAGTTCTTC; CDR3: CASSLWTGDYNEQFF
size: NA; V: TRBV5-8; D: NA; J: TRBJ2-1; DNA: TGTGCCAGCAGATCCACGGGTGCGGGTGGGCCCAATGAGCAGTTCTTC; CDR3: CASRSTGAGGPNEQFF
size: NA; V: TRBV5-4; D: NA; J: TRBJ2-7; DNA: TGTGCCAGCAGCTCTCCTAGAGGGGACCAACCCTACGAGCAGTACTTC; CDR3: CASSSPRGDQPYEQYF
size: NA; V: TRBV5-8; D: TRBD2; J: TRBJ2-3; DNA: TGTGCCAGCAGCTTGGCCTTAGCGGGAGCGAAGGATACGCAGTATTTT; CDR3: CASSLALAGAKDTQYF
size: NA; V: TRBV4-1; D: NA; J: TRBJ2-5; DNA: TGCGCCAGCAGCCAAGAACGAGGGACCCAGTACTTC; CDR3: CASSQERGTQYF
size: once; V: TRBV7-2; D: TRBD2; J: TRBJ2-7; DNA: TGTGCCAGCAGCCCGCAGCGGGAAAAATACGAGCAGTACTTC; CDR3: CASSPQREKYEQYF
size: NA; V: TRBV28; D: NA; J: TRBJ2-2; DNA: TGTGCCAGCAATTCTCGACTAGAGAACACCGGGGAGCTGTTTTTT; CDR3: CASNSRLENTGELFF
size: NA; V: TRBV5-1; D: TRBD1; J: TRBJ2-2; DNA: TGCGCCAGCAGCTTGGCCGGATCGGACAGGGCGAACACCGGGGAGCTGTTTTTT; CDR3: CASSLAGSDRANTGELFF